This TCR beta chain came from a study of blood T cell repertoires in COVID-19. The CDR3 is made up of 15 amino acids. CDR1 is SGHDT, CDR2 YYEEEE, per germline. Deletions cut 2 bases from V and 0 bases from J, with 6 bases between. Sequenced by immunoSEQ multiplex PCR; TCRdb stores in-frame clones only, minus some. Found here are 200,000 to 250,000 clones, approximately 80% of them singletons; the top ten hold over 1.5%. Sequencing input: peripheral blood. V usage is TRBV5-6 and J usage is TRBJ2-6; D not resolved. The source is a woman of 80 years or more with acute or convalescent COVID-19. The CDR3, as DNA: TGTGCCAGCAGCTTTACGGTCTCTGGGGCCAACGTCCTGACTTTC. Translation: CASSFTVSGANVLTF.